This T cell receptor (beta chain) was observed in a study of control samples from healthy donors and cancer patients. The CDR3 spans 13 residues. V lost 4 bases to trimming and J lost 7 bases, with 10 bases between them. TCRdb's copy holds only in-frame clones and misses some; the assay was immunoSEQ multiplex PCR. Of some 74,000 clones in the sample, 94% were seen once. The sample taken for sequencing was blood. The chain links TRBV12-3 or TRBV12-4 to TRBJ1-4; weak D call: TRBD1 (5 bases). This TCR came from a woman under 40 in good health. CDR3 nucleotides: TGTGCCAGCAGTTCAACCGGGGCTGAAAAACTGTTTTTT. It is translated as CASSSTGAEKLFF.